This T cell receptor beta chain was observed in a study of blood T cell repertoires in COVID-19. Clinical history as reported by participants underpinned cohort assignment. Assay: immunoSEQ multiplex PCR; the TCRdb copy retains only in-frame clones and omits some. The sample gives hundreds of thousands of clones, about nine tenths of which show up once; 8% to 10% is in the top ten. Germline V gene lookup returns CDR1 SGDLS and CDR2 YYNGEE. V was pared by 5 bases and J by 2 bases, with 9 bases of the junction left unmatched. The CDR3 length is 18 residues. This sequence joins TRBV9 and TRBJ2-3, with 15 bases fitting TRBD2. The TCR sequence derives from a woman in her 40s who had recovered from COVID-19. The sequenced sample was PBMCs or T cells enriched from blood (not recorded which). The CDR3 nucleotides read TGTGCCAGCAGTAAGGGACTAGCGGGGGGTACGATCACAGATACGCAGTATTTT. It yields the protein CASSKGLAGGTITDTQYF.